The entry that follows covers one TCR beta chain sequence. Its antigen is as yet unknown. V lost 2 bases, J lost 7 bases, and 9 bases lay in between. The CDR3 runs to 13 residues. Looked up from germline, CDR1 is MRHNA and CDR2 is SNTAGT. This record comes from a study of OX40 agonist ivuxolimab in advanced cancers. At the level of the study: Antecedent anti-PD-1, anti-PD-L1 or anti-CTLA-4 therapy was permissible, with roughly 36% having received some.

Measured with immunoSEQ multiplex PCR; TCRdb has only the in-frame clones, and not every one. The sample lists tens of thousands of clones, about 90% seen once, with about 5.1% in the top ten. Overall study results and limits: The investigators did not determine what antigen specificity the expanded peripheral T cells had. There were, on average, more expanded clones in CD8+ T cells than in CD4+.

This sequence joins TRBV6-4 and TRBJ1-5; no clear D gene. This TCR was recovered from an adult with an advanced solid tumor such as melanoma, head and neck, liver or kidney cancer. Specimen: CD4+ or CD8+ T cells sorted from blood, collected in a trial of the OX40 agonist ivuxolimab. The CDR3 region has the DNA TGTGCCAGCAGTGACGGGCTAGGCCAGCCCCAGCATTTT. Encoded protein: CASSDGLGQPQHF.